This T cell receptor (beta chain) was profiled in a study of breast tumors, draining lymph nodes, adjacent tissues. The CDR3 runs 13 residues. CDR1 and CDR2 from the germline V gene are SQVTM and ANQGSEA. TCRdb ran MiXCR on the multiplex PCR reads and lists one entry per CDR3 protein. The sample lists 50,000 to 85,000 distinct CDR3 sequences, around two fifths seen once, with 8.4% in the top ten. Notes on the study in general: The data were judged consistent with most tumor T cells coming from lymph node and expanding in tumor. Compared with lymph nodes, tumors were less diverse; compared with nontumor tissue, more. Data only fit, rather than demonstrated, lymph node origin of most tumor T cells.

As regards this clonotype: Its antigen is as yet unknown. The junction does not match germline at one end; this may be a read error.

The sequencing input was breast tumor tissue. J is TRBJ1-4 and V is TRBV29-1; no reliable D call. The clonotype comes from a female donor with breast cancer. Some clones in this sample may be carry-over from other donors' samples. The CDR3 here is CSVGRAKNEKVFF. The CDR3 region has the DNA TGCAGCGTCGGGCGGGCAAAGAATGAAAAAGTGTTTTTT.